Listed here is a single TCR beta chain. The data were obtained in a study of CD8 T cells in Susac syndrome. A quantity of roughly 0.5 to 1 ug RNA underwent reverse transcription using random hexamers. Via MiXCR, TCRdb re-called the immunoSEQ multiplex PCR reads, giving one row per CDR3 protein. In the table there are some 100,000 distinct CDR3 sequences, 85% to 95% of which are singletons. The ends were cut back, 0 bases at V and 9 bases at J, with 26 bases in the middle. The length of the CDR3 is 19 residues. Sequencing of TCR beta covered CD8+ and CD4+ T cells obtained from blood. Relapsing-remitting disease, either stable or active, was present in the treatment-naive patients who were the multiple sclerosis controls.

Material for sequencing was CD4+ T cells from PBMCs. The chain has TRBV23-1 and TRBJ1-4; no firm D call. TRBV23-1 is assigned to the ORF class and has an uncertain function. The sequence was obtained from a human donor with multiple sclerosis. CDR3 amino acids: CASSQSNHAREHTRKKLFF. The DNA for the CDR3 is TGCGCCAGCAGTCAATCAAACCACGCTAGGGAGCATACCAGGAAAAAACTGTTTTTT.